This T cell receptor beta chain came from a study of cytomegalovirus exposure and HLA in healthy donors. This clone showed up just a few times. Its antigen is as yet unknown. The DNA is left out, because the CDR3 cannot be placed on it with certainty; the CDR3 is given as TCRdb lists it. Counting both end residues, the CDR3 totals 13 amino acids. Germline lookup yields CDR1 MNHEY and CDR2 SMNVEV (reference sequence). This PCR relied on a set of 60 Vbeta primers and 13 Jbeta primers. As originally analysed: Approximately 11 million of around 85 million unique TCR beta chains were shared, per a later count. The repertoire was sequenced with immunoSEQ multiplex PCR; TCRdb's copy has only in-frame clones and lacks some. That table gives V, J and clone size, and the DNA gave D and trimming. Here the sample spans 200,000 to 250,000 clones, approximately 81% being singletons. Findings and limits, study-wide: The classifier reportedly diagnosed cytomegalovirus status with high sensitivity and specificity. Later analysis showed TCR association rates varying by HLA locus, highest for DRB1 and lowest for HLA-C.

The chain links TRBV27 to TRBJ2-7; the table's D call, TRBD2, was not checked against the DNA. This TCR was recovered from a human donor in good health. Sequencing was carried out using PBMCs. CDR3 protein: CASSTSVQYEQYF.